These 4 T cell receptor beta chains share one sample of origin, sequenced in a study of PD-1 blockade in mismatch repair-deficient tumors. The repertoire was sequenced with immunoSEQ multiplex PCR; TCRdb's copy has only in-frame clones and lacks some. The sample yields under 85,000 clones, about 78% seen once. The input for sequencing was peripheral blood, taken 2 weeks after starting pembrolizumab. Receptors originate from an adult with mismatch repair-deficient cancer.

This chain connects TRBV19 to TRBJ2-7, with TRBD1 matching over 9 bases. Losses at the gene ends were 3 bases for V and 4 bases for J; bases not matched to a gene: 7. This CDR3 spans 15 amino acids. The germline V gene has CDR1 LNHDA and CDR2 SQIVND (reference sequence). The CDR3 sequence is CASSIGGQGTYEQYF. The CDR3 DNA is TGTGCCAGTAGTATCGGTGGACAGGGGACTTACGAGCAGTACTTC.

The J gene is TRBJ2-7, the V gene TRBV6-6, with 7 nucleotides matching TRBD2. With 4 bases clipped from V and 8 bases from J, the junction kept 8 bases outside the gene matches. The germline V gene has CDR1 MNHNY and CDR2 SVGAGI (reference sequence). The CDR3 covers 13 residues. CDR3 amino acids: CASSSPTAGKQYF. DNA of the CDR3: TGTGCCAGCAGTTCGCCGACAGCGGGGAAGCAGTACTTC.

Written as DNA, the CDR3 is TGCGCCAGCAGAGACTCAACCTACGAGCAGTACTTC. Amino acids: CASRDSTYEQYF. The rearrangement links TRBV5-1 to TRBJ2-7; unclear D gene. V shed 5 bases and J shed 2 bases, with 8 bases lying between them. Germline V gene sequence: CDR1 SGHRS, CDR2 YFSETQ. The CDR3 contains 12 residues.

The chain links TRBV5-8 to TRBJ1-2; TRBD1 matches 7 bases. V gave up 2 bases and J gave up 3 bases; unmatched junction bases: 10. This CDR3 has 16 amino acids. Germline lookup yields CDR1 SGHTS and CDR2 YDEGEE. The CDR3 DNA follows: TGTGCCAGCAGCTTACAGGGGAAAGGGGGCTACTATGGCTACACCTTC. It is translated as CASSLQGKGGYYGYTF.